The 13 T cell receptor beta chains presented below share a single source sample, sequenced in a study of blood T cell repertoires in COVID-19. The data were produced by immunoSEQ multiplex PCR, yet TCRdb's version contains in-frame clones alone and is incomplete. The sample shows around 100,000 clones, roughly four fifths of them seen only once. Sequencing used peripheral blood. The source is a man between 60 and 75 years old with acute or convalescent COVID-19.

The gene calls are TRBV7-9 and TRBJ1-3; D call uncertain. V was cut by 5 bases and J by 4 bases, with 12 bases left in between. The CDR3 loop spans 14 amino acids. Germline V gene lookup returns CDR1 SEHNR and CDR2 FQNEAQ (reference sequence). CDR3 amino acids: CASSPQSGGNTIYF. Written as DNA, the CDR3 is TGTGCCAGCAGCCCCCAATCCGGGGGAAACACCATATATTTT. The entire variable domain, with the rest obtained from reference TRBV7-9 and TRBJ1-3, is as follows: DTGVSQNPRHKITKRGQNVTFRCDPISEHNRLYWYRQTLGQGPEFLTYFQNEAQLEKSRLLSDRFSAERPKGSFSTLEIQRTEQGDSAMYLCASSPQSGGNTIYFGEGSWLTVV.

The sample holds a few counts of this clone. CDR3 in DNA: TGTGCCAGCAGCATTGGACAGGGTGGTTCGGGAAACACCATATATTTT. Its protein product is CASSIGQGGSGNTIYF. The gene calls are TRBV5-4 and TRBJ1-3; 8 bases match TRBD1. The J segment lost 4 bases and the V segment lost 4 bases, leaving 10 bases of the junction unmatched. Germline CDR1 is SGHNT and CDR2 is YYREEE (reference sequence). The CDR3 spans 16 residues.

J is TRBJ2-1 and V is TRBV7-2, with 8 bases identical to TRBD2. The germline CDR1 and CDR2 sequences are SGHTA and FQGNSA. Unmatched junction bases numbered 5, after V lost 5 bases and J lost 2 bases. The CDR3 consists of 15 residues. The CDR3 here is CASSPGGGPYNEQFF. The CDR3, as DNA: TGTGCCAGCAGCCCGGGGGGGGGCCCCTACAATGAGCAGTTCTTC. The full variable domain, with the rest looked up from reference TRBV7-2 and TRBJ2-1, is GAGVSQSPSNKVTEKGKDVELRCDPISGHTALYWYRQSLGQGLEFLIYFQGNSAPDKSGLPSDRFSAERTGGSVSTLTIQRTQQEDSAVYLCASSPGGGPYNEQFFGPGTRLTVL.

This sequence joins TRBV9 and TRBJ2-2; 7 nucleotides agree with TRBD2. CDR3 length equals 17 residues. The ends lost 6 bases at V and 3 bases at J; junction bases unmatched: 14. Germline-derived CDR1 and CDR2 are SGDLS and YYNGEE. CDR3 sequence reads: CASTEDIGRLDTGELFF. CDR3 in DNA: TGTGCCAGCACCGAGGATATCGGGAGGTTAGACACCGGGGAGCTGTTTTTT.

The chain has TRBV6-5 and TRBJ2-7; D gene uncertain. In germline, CDR1 is MNHEY, CDR2 SVGAGI. V lost 2 bases, J lost 4 bases, and 12 bases lay in between. CDR3 length equals 14 residues. In DNA form, the CDR3 reads TGTGCCAGCAGTTACGGGCTGGGTTCGTACGAGCAGTACTTC. It translates to CASSYGLGSYEQYF.

The CDR3 nucleotides are TGTGCCAGCAGTAAAACCCCCGGGAAGACCCAGTACTTC. Translated, it gives CASSKTPGKTQYF. The chain couples TRBV2 to TRBJ2-5; D is perhaps TRBD2 (5 bases). The CDR3 totals 13 residues. The germline V gene encodes CDR1 SNHLY and CDR2 FYNNEI. Between the trimmed V and J ends, which lost 5 bases and 6 bases, there was a span of 13 bases.

In this sample, this clone turned up a few times. The genes are TRBV11-1 and TRBJ1-1, with D possibly being TRBD1 (6 bases). The germline V gene has CDR1 SGHAT and CDR2 FQDESV (reference sequence). This CDR3 is 14 amino acids long. Between the trimmed V and J ends, which lost 2 bases and 3 bases, there was a span of 10 bases. CDR3 protein: CASSLLTGYTEAFF. CDR3 nucleotides: TGTGCCAGCAGCTTACTAACAGGGTACACTGAAGCTTTCTTT. Using reference TRBV11-1 and TRBJ1-1 for the parts outside the CDR3, the full variable domain is EAEVAQSPRYKITEKSQAVAFWCDPISGHATLYWYRQILGQGPELLVQFQDESVVDDSQLPKDRFSAERLKGVDSTLKIQPAELGDSAMYLCASSLLTGYTEAFFGQGTRLTVV.

The count of this clone is one. The chain carries TRBV5-1 and TRBJ2-7; a possible D gene is TRBD1 (5 bases). Per germline, CDR1 SGHRS and CDR2 YFSETQ. V shed 4 bases and J shed 4 bases, with 12 bases lying between them. CDR3 length: 13 residues. This CDR3 reads CASSPGILYEQYF. The CDR3 region has the DNA TGCGCCAGCAGCCCAGGGATCCTATACGAGCAGTACTTC.

The CDR3 DNA sequence: TGCGCCAGCAGCTCTACCCTAGCGGAGTACAATGAGCAGTTCTTC. It encodes CASSSTLAEYNEQFF. The chain has TRBV5-1 and TRBJ2-1, with 7 nucleotides matching TRBD2. J lost 4 bases, V lost 3 bases, and 7 bases had no gene match. Looked up from germline, CDR1 is SGHRS and CDR2 is YFSETQ. This CDR3 spans 15 amino acids.

Worth noting for this clone: Other DNA variants within this sample encode the same CDR3. This rearrangement joins TRBV10-1 to TRBJ2-7; TRBD1 agrees at 8 bases. J was trimmed by 7 bases and V by 4 bases; bases with no gene match: 24. Per the germline V gene, CDR1 is WNHNN and CDR2 is SYGVQD (reference sequence). The CDR3 loop spans 19 amino acids. The CDR3 DNA sequence: TGCGCCAGCAGTGCCTTCACGGGAAAGGGGACAGGCGATTTTGGGGAGCAGTACTTC. This encodes CASSAFTGKGTGDFGEQYF.

The CDR3: CASRTSLAGVKNNEQFF. Here the CDR3 DNA reads TGTGCCAGCAGAACCTCACTAGCGGGAGTGAAAAACAATGAGCAGTTCTTC. The chain carries TRBV27 and TRBJ2-1, with 11 bases aligning to TRBD2. V was pared by 6 bases and J by 5 bases, with 12 bases of the junction left unmatched. The V gene's germline CDR1 is MNHEY and CDR2 SMNVEV (reference sequence). This CDR3 is built from 17 residues.

The chain is built from TRBV6-5 and TRBJ2-1, with 7 bases aligning to TRBD2. The CDR3 runs 12 residues. Germline V CDR1 and CDR2: MNHEY, SVGAGI. V was pared by 10 bases and J by 1 base, with 1 base of the junction left unmatched. The CDR3 here is CATGGSYNEQFF. CDR3 in DNA: TGTGCCACGGGAGGATCCTACAATGAGCAGTTCTTC.

This sequence joins TRBV9 and TRBJ1-3, with D perhaps matching TRBD1 (6 bases). The CDR3 sequence is 16 residues long. V lost 4 bases and J lost 0, with 14 bases in between. Germline V gene sequence: CDR1 SGDLS, CDR2 YYNGEE. CDR3 bases: TGTGCCAGCAGCCCCACGGGACACTCCTCTGGAAACACCATATATTTT. Its protein is CASSPTGHSSGNTIYF.